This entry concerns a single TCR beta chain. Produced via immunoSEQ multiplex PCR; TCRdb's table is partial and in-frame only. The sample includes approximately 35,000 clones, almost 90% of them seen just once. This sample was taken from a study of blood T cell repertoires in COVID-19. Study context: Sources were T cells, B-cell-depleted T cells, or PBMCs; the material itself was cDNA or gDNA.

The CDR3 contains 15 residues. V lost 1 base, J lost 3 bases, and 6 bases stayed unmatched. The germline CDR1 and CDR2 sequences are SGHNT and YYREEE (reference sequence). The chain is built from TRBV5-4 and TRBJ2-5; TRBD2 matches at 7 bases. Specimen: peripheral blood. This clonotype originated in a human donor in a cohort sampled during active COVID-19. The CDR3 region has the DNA TGTGCCAGCAGCTTGCTGTGGGCGGGGGAAGAGACCCAGTACTTC. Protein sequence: CASSLLWAGEETQYF.